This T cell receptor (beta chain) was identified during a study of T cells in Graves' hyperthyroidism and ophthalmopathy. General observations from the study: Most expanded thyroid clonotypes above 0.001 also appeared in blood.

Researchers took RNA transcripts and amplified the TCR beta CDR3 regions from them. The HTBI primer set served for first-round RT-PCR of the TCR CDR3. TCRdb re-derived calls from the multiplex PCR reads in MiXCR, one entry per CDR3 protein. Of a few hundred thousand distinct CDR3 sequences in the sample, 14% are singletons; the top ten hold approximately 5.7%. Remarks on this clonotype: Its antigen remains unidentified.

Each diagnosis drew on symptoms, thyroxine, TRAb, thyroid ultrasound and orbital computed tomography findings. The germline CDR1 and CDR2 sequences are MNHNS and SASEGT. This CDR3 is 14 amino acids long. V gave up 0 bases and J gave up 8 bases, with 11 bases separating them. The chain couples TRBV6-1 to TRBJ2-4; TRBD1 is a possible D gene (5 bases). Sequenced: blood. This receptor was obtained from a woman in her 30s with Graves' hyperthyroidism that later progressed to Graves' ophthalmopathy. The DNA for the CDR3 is TGTGCCAGCAGTGAAGCGGGGCAGGGTGACATTCAGTACTTC. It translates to CASSEAGQGDIQYF.